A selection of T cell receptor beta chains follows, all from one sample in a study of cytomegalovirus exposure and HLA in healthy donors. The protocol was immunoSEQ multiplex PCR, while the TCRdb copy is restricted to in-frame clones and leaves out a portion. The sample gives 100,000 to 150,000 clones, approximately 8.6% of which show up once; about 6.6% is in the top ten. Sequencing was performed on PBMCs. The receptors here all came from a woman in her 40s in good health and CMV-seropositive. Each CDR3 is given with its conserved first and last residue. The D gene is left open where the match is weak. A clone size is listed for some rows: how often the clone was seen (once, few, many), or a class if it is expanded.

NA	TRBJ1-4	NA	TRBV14	TGTGCCAGCAGCCTCCTAGCTGGACCTGGAGAAAAACTGTTTTTT	CASSLLAGPGEKLFF
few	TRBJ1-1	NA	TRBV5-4	TGTGCCAGCAGCCCCGGACAGAGTGAAGCTTTCTTT	CASSPGQSEAFF
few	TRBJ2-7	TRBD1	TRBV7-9	TGTGCCAGCAGCTACCGTGGACAGGGGGCTCCTCACGAGCAGTACTTC	CASSYRGQGAPHEQYF
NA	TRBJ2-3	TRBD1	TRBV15	TGTGCCACCAGCAGAGATCCCCCGCGGCAGGGGGAAGATACGCAGTATTTT	CATSRDPPRQGEDTQYF
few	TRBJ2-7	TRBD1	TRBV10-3	TGTGCCATCAGTGAACCCGGGACAGGGGACTACGAGCAGTACTTC	CAISEPGTGDYEQYF
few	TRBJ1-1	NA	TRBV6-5	TGTGCCAGCAGTTGGGGGCAGACAGTGATGAACACTGAAGCTTTCTTT	CASSWGQTVMNTEAFF
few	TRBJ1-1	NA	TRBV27	TGTGCCAGCAGTCCCCAGGCGAGGGTCAGGCTCACTGAAGCTTTCTTT	CASSPQARVRLTEAFF
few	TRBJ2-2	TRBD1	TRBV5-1	TGCGCCAGCAGCTTGGGAGGGGGCGACACCGGGGAGCTGTTTTTT	CASSLGGGDTGELFF
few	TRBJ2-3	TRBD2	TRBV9	TGTGCCAGCAGCTTGACTAGCGGGGGGGCGACAGATACGCAGTATTTT	CASSLTSGGATDTQYF
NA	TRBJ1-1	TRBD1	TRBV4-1	TGCGCCAGCAGCCAAGATCGATCCGGGACAGCCCTAAAAGCTTTCTTT	CASSQDRSGTALKAFF
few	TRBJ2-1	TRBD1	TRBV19	TGTGCCAGTAGTATGGGACAGGGGAACAATGAGCAGTTCTTC	CASSMGQGNNEQFF
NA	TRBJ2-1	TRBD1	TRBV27	TGTGCCAGCAGTTGGGACAGAGACAATGAGCAGTTCTTC	CASSWDRDNEQFF
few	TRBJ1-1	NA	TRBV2	TGTGCCAGCACCCCACCACCCCGGGTCGAGGGCACTGAAGCTTTCTTT	CASTPPPRVEGTEAFF
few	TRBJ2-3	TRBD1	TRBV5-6	TGTGCCAGCAGCTCAATCCGACAGGGGGCCTCCACAGATACGCAGTATTTT	CASSSIRQGASTDTQYF
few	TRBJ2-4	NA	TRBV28	TGTGCCAGCAGTTCCCCGAGAAACATTCAGTACTTC	CASSSPRNIQYF
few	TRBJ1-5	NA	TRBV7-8	TGTGCCAGCAGCTTAGGAGCCGTCTATAGCAATCAGCCCCAGCATTTT	CASSLGAVYSNQPQHF
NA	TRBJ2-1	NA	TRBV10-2	TGCGCCAGCAGTGAGTCGGGGGGATATGAGCAGTTCTTC	CASSESGGYEQFF
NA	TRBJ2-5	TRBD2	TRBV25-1	TGTGCCAGCAGTGAATCGAAGCGGGGGGGCCGTGGTGAGACCCAGTACTTC	CASSESKRGGRGETQYF
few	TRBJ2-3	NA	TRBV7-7	TGTGCCAGCAGCTTAGCTCTTAACACAGATACGCAGTATTTT	CASSLALNTDTQYF
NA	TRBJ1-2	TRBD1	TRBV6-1	TGTGCCAGCAGTGGGGACAGGGGGACGGGTGGCTACACCTTC	CASSGDRGTGGYTF
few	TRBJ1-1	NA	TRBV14	TGTGCCAGCAGCCAAAACCGGGACACTGAAGCTTTCTTT	CASSQNRDTEAFF
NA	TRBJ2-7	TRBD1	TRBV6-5	TGTGCCAGCAGTTACTCGGACAGGTTCTACGAGCAGTACTTC	CASSYSDRFYEQYF
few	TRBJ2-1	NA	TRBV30	TGTGCCTGGAGCGTGGGGGCCTCCTACAATGAGCAGTTCTTC	CAWSVGASYNEQFF
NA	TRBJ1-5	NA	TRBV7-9	TGTGCCAGCAGCTTAGGGACGCGGGGAGATCGGCATTTT	CASSLGTRGDRHF
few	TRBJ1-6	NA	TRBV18	TGTGCCAGCTCACCGGAAGAGGCCTATAATTCACCCCTCCACTTT	CASSPEEAYNSPLHF
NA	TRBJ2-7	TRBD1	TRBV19	TGTGCCAGTAGTCGCTCGGGACAGGGAGTTCACGAGCAGTACTTC	CASSRSGQGVHEQYF
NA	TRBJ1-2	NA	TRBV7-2	TGTGCCAGCAGCAAAAAAGACAGGCTGTATGGCTACACCTTC	CASSKKDRLYGYTF
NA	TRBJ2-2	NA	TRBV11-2	TGTGCCAGCCTCCCCTGGGGCTACGGGGAGCTGTTTTTT	CASLPWGYGELFF
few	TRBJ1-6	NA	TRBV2	TGTGCCAGCAGTGTAACAGACAATAATTCACCCCTCCACTTT	CASSVTDNNSPLHF
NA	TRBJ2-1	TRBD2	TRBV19	TGTGCCAGTAGTAATGCAGCGGGGGCCTACAATGAGCAGTTCTTC	CASSNAAGAYNEQFF
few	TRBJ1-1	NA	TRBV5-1	TGCGCCAGCAGCTTATTGGCGGGAAGCACTGAAGCTTTCTTT	CASSLLAGSTEAFF
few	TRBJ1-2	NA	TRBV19	TGTGCCAGTGAAAGGGGACTTAACTATGGCTACACCTTC	CASERGLNYGYTF
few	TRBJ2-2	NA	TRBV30	TGTGCCTGGGGACCCGGACAGGAGGGTACCGGGGAGCTGTTTTTT	CAWGPGQEGTGELFF
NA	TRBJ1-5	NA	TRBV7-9	TGTGCCAGCAGCGTATCAGGGGCAAGCAATCAGCCCCAGCATTTT	CASSVSGASNQPQHF
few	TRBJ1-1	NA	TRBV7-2	TGTGCCAGCAGCTTATCCAGACAGACTGAAGCTTTCTTT	CASSLSRQTEAFF
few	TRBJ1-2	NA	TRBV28	TGTGCCAGCAGCGACGGCTCGACCGGACTGACTATCGGCTACACCTTC	CASSDGSTGLTIGYTF
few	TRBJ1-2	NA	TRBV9	TGTGCCAGCAGCGTAGCCAGGGGCTATGGCTACACCTTC	CASSVARGYGYTF
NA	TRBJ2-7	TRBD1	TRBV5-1	TGCGCCACCGCTATGTTGGGGACAGGGGACTACGAGCAGTACTTC	CATAMLGTGDYEQYF
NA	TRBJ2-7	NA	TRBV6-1	TGTGCCAGCAGTGCGAACCACAGGGCCTCCTACGAGCAGTACTTC	CASSANHRASYEQYF
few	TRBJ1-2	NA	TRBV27	TGTGCCAGCAGCTTACTGGGAGGGGACCGGGGGAGGGGGAAAGGCTATGGCTACACCTTC	CASSLLGGDRGRGKGYGYTF
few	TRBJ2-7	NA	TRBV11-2	TGTGCCAGCAGCTTAGAAAGGACATACTCCTACGAGCAGTACTTC	CASSLERTYSYEQYF
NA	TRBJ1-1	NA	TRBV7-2	TGTGCCAGCAGCCCTCGGGGGGGGGTGAACACTGAAGCTTTCTTT	CASSPRGGVNTEAFF
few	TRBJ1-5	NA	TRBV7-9	TGTGCCAGCAGCTTAGTTGGAGACAGGAGGTTCAGTCAGCCCCAGCATTTT	CASSLVGDRRFSQPQHF
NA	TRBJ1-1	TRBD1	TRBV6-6	TGTGCCAGCAGTTATATCAGGGGGCTGCGAGACACTGAAGCTTTCTTT	CASSYIRGLRDTEAFF
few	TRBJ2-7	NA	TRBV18	TGTGCCAGCTCACCACCTACTACCTACGAGCAGTACTTC	CASSPPTTYEQYF
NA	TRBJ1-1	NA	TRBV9	TGTGCCAGCAGCGTAGTGTCAGGGGTGTTGAACACTGAAGCTTTCTTT	CASSVVSGVLNTEAFF
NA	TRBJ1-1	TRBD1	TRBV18	TGTGCCAGCTCATCGGACAGGGGGCTTGAAGCTTTCTTT	CASSSDRGLEAFF
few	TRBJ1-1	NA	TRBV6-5	TGTGCCAGCAGTTACGGGGGAGGGTATCATGTTACTGAAGCTTTCTTT	CASSYGGGYHVTEAFF
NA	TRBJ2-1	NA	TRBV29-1	TGCAGCGTTGACAGGGTTGGGAATGAGCAGTTCTTC	CSVDRVGNEQFF
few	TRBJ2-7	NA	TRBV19	TGTGCCAGTAGTCAACGTTTCGACAGGAGCTACGAGCAGTACTTC	CASSQRFDRSYEQYF
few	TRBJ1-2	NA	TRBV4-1	TGCGCCAGCAGCCAAGCCGGCTATGGCTACACCTTC	CASSQAGYGYTF
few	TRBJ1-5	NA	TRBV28	TGTGCCAGCAGACCATGGACTGGGCAGCCCCAGCATTTT	CASRPWTGQPQHF
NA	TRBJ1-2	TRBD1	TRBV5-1	TGCGCCAGCAGCTTAAGGGACAGCCTCTATGGCTACACCTTC	CASSLRDSLYGYTF
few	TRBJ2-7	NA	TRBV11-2	TGTGCCAGCAGCCAAGACTATTCCTACGAGCAGTACTTC	CASSQDYSYEQYF